The rows below give T cell receptor beta chains drawn from one sample of a study of control samples from healthy donors and cancer patients. The repertoire was sequenced with immunoSEQ multiplex PCR; TCRdb's copy has only in-frame clones and lacks some. The sample includes 40,000 to 60,000 clones, about 90% of them seen just once. Sequenced material: PBMCs. Receptors were obtained from a man aged 55-75 years with head and neck cancer. CDR3s include the opening cysteine and the closing phenylalanine or tryptophan. The D gene is left open where the match is weak. Clone size is not always given. Where it is, it says once, few, many or a class for expanded clones.

D gene,J gene,clone size,V gene,CDR3 protein,CDR3 DNA
TRBD1,TRBJ2-1,-,TRBV7-9,CASSLPGTGLPEQFF,TGTGCCAGCAGCCTCCCCGGGACAGGGTTACCTGAGCAGTTCTTC
TRBD1,TRBJ2-1,-,TRBV5-1,CASSWGTGGDEQFF,TGCGCCAGCAGCTGGGGGACAGGAGGTGATGAGCAGTTCTTC
-,TRBJ2-2,few,TRBV7-2,CASSPQRDLTGELFF,TGTGCCAGCAGCCCGCAGCGAGATCTTACCGGGGAGCTGTTTTTT
-,TRBJ2-7,few,TRBV6-2/TRBV6-3,CASSLSPLHPGHWISSSYEQYF,TGTGCCAGCAGCCTCTCCCCCCTGCATCCGGGACATTGGATTTCGAGCTCCTACGAGCAGTACTTC
-,TRBJ2-6,-,TRBV6-2/TRBV6-3,CASSETTSGANVLTF,TGTGCCAGCAGTGAGACGACTTCTGGGGCCAACGTCCTGACTTTC
-,TRBJ2-1,-,TRBV7-8,CASSGLRGIQDEQFF,TGTGCCAGCAGCGGTTTACGGGGTATTCAGGATGAGCAGTTCTTC
-,TRBJ2-3,-,TRBV11-3,CASSLRGSTDTQYF,TGTGCCAGCAGCTTACGCGGGAGCACAGATACGCAGTATTTT
-,TRBJ1-2,-,TRBV2,CASRDRDTPNYGYTF,TGTGCCAGCAGGGACCGGGACACTCCTAACTATGGCTACACCTTC
-,TRBJ2-1,once,TRBV27,CASRTSRLASDEQFF,TGTGCCAGCAGGACATCGAGGCTAGCTTCCGATGAGCAGTTCTTC
-,TRBJ1-1,-,TRBV5-1,CASSLQGNTEAFF,TGCGCCAGCAGCTTACAGGGGAACACTGAAGCTTTCTTT
TRBD1,TRBJ2-1,-,TRBV5-8,CASNSRLGQGYNEQFF,TGTGCCAGCAATTCGAGATTGGGACAGGGTTACAATGAGCAGTTCTTC
-,TRBJ2-7,-,TRBV29-1,CSGRTGTSYEQYF,TGCAGCGGCCGAACAGGGACCTCCTACGAGCAGTACTTC
-,TRBJ2-1,-,TRBV5-8,CASSWTGTSGGEQFF,TGTGCCAGCAGCTGGACCGGGACCTCAGGCGGTGAGCAGTTCTTC
TRBD1,TRBJ1-2,-,TRBV6-5,CASSVSGQGRGYTF,TGTGCCAGCAGCGTTTCTGGACAGGGGCGAGGCTACACCTTC
-,TRBJ1-2,-,TRBV6-5,CASRETHYGYTF,TGTGCCAGCAGAGAGACCCACTATGGCTACACCTTC